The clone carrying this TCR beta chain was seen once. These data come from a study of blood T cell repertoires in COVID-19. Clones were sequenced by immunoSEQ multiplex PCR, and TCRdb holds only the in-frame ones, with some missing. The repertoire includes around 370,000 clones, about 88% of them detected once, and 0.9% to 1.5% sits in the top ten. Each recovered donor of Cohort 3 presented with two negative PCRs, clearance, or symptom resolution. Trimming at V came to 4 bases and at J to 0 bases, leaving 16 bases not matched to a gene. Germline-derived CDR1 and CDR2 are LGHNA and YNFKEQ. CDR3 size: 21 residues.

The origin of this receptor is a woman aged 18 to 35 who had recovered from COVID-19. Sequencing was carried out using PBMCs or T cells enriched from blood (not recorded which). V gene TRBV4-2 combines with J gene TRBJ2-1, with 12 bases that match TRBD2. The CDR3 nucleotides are TGTGCCAGCAGCCCAGAACCCGGGACTAGCGGGTCTATGAGCTCCTACAATGAGCAGTTCTTC. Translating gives CASSPEPGTSGSMSSYNEQFF.